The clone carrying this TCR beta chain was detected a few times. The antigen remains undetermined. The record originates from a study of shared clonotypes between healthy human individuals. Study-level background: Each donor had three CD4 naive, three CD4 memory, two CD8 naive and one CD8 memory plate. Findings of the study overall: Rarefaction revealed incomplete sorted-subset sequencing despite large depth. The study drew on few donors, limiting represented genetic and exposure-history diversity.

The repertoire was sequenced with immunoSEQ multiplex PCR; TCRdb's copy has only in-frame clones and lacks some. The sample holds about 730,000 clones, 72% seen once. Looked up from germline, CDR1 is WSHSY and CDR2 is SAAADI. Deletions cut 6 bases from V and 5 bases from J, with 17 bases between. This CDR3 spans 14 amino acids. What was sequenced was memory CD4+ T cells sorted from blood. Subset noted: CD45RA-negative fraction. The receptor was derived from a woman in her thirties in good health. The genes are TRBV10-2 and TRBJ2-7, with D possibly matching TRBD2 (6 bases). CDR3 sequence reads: CASRALGSSHEQYF. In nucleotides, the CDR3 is TGCGCCAGCAGGGCTCTCGGGAGTTCCCACGAGCAGTACTTC.